The 24 T cell receptor beta chains below were found in one sample sequenced in a study of graft-versus-host responses after intestinal transplantation. Repertoires were generated with immunoSEQ multiplex PCR, while TCRdb's copy carries only in-frame clones and drops some. The sample holds about 21,000 clones; 55% to 65% are singletons and the top ten take about 0.94%. The source was alloreactive CD4+ T cells from a mixed lymphocyte reaction culture, collected before intestinal transplant. Subset here: CFSE-low proliferating T cells sorted from roughly 6-day pre-transplant mixed lymphocyte reaction (GvH or HvG direction). These receptors all stem from a human patient who received an intestinal transplant.

The rearrangement joins TRBV27 to TRBJ2-1; tentatively, D is TRBD2 (5 bases). In germline, CDR1 is MNHEY, CDR2 SMNVEV (reference sequence). The CDR3 consists of 14 residues. Between the trimmed V and J ends, which lost 8 bases and 0 bases, there was a span of 11 bases. The CDR3 sequence is CASGKRSSYNEQFF. CDR3 nucleotide sequence: TGTGCCAGCGGAAAGCGGAGCTCCTACAATGAGCAGTTCTTC.

V gene TRBV28 combines with J gene TRBJ1-2; possibly TRBD1 for D (5 bases). This CDR3 has 16 residues. The V end lost 3 bases, the J end lost 6 bases, and 20 bases lay between the germline ends. CDR1 is MDHEN and CDR2 is SYDVKM in the germline V gene. The CDR3 is CASSFTGTLVMDGYTF. CDR3 coding DNA: TGTGCCAGCAGTTTCACCGGGACTCTAGTCATGGATGGCTACACCTTC.

This chain uses TRBV4-1 with TRBJ1-4; 7 bases fit TRBD1. After removal of 3 bases from V and 5 bases from J, the junction contained 9 bases not matched to a gene. The germline V gene encodes CDR1 MGHRA and CDR2 YSYEKL. The CDR3 covers 16 residues. The CDR3 sequence: CASSHPDRLKNEKLFF. In nucleotides, the CDR3 is TGCGCCAGCAGCCACCCGGACAGGCTAAAGAATGAAAAACTGTTTTTT.

V and J are TRBV28 and TRBJ2-7; D is unclear. Trimming took off 6 bases at V and 1 base at J, with 10 bases between the two ends. Germline CDR1 and CDR2: MDHEN and SYDVKM. The CDR3 is 13 residues long. CDR3 loop: CASSEPMSYEQYF. CDR3 DNA sequence: TGTGCCAGCAGCGAGCCCATGTCCTACGAGCAGTACTTC.

J is TRBJ1-2 and V is TRBV7-2, with no clear D. CDR3 length equals 12 residues. Germline assignment: CDR1 SGHTA and CDR2 FQGNSA. Trimming pared 5 bases from V and 7 bases from J, leaving 11 bases between. CDR3 nucleotide sequence: TGTGCCAGCAGCCGCTACGGGGTTGGCTACACCTTC. Translation gives CASSRYGVGYTF.

This clone has only a few counts. This chain links TRBV5-4 with TRBJ2-1, with 10 bases lining up with TRBD1. The CDR3 covers 12 residues. Per the germline V gene, CDR1 is SGHNT and CDR2 is YYREEE (reference sequence). V was clipped by 4 bases and J by 13 bases; unmatched bases: 5. The DNA for the CDR3 is TGTGCCAGCAGCCGTGACAGGGGGCCCCAGTTCTTC. Its protein is CASSRDRGPQFF. Complete variable domain (other parts from reference TRBV5-4 and TRBJ2-1): ETGVTQSPTHLIKTRGQQVTLRCSSQSGHNTVSWYQQALGQGPQFIFQYYREEENGRGNFPPRFSGLQFPNYSSELNVNALELDDSALYLCASSRDRGPQFFGPGTRLTVL.

This clone was detected only a few times. The chain combines TRBV15 with TRBJ1-2; 7 nucleotides align to TRBD1. Germline lookup yields CDR1 LNHNV and CDR2 YYDKDF (reference sequence). The CDR3 is 12 amino acids. V was clipped by 5 bases and J by 9 bases; unmatched bases: 6. The CDR3 here is CATSPYRGSYTF. The CDR3 coding sequence is TGTGCCACCAGCCCTTACAGGGGCAGCTACACCTTC.

This clone was seen a single time. This rearrangement joins TRBV2 to TRBJ2-3; 9 bases are a match to TRBD2. V shed 8 bases, J shed 1 base, and the junction held 10 bases outside the gene matches. The CDR3 runs 16 residues. Per the germline V gene, CDR1 is SNHLY and CDR2 is FYNNEI. CDR3 amino acids: CASGVKAGGRTDTQYF. For the CDR3, the DNA is TGTGCCAGCGGGGTCAAGGCGGGAGGGCGCACAGATACGCAGTATTTT.

The J gene is TRBJ1-3, the V gene TRBV28; no firm D call. The CDR3 has 13 amino acids. Germline V gene data show CDR1 as MDHEN and CDR2 as SYDVKM. Trimming pared 1 base from V and 2 bases from J, leaving 3 bases between. The DNA for the CDR3 is TGTGCCAGCAGTTTATCCGCTGGAAACACCATATATTTT. It is translated as CASSLSAGNTIYF.

The J gene is TRBJ1-5, the V gene TRBV6-1, with D tentatively TRBD1 (6 bases). Trimming took 5 bases from V and 6 from J, leaving 11 bases between them. CDR1 MNHNS and CDR2 SASEGT come from the germline V gene. The CDR3 extends over 13 amino acids. CDR3 DNA: TGTGCCAGCAGTCCACAGGGAACTCAGCCCCAGCATTTT. Translated: CASSPQGTQPQHF.

This clone has only a few counts. The chain uses TRBV9 and TRBJ1-5; D perhaps matches TRBD1 (5 bases). This CDR3 has 15 residues. Germline loops: CDR1 SGDLS, CDR2 YYNGEE. V dropped 4 bases and J dropped 5 bases, with 16 bases sitting between them. CDR3 coding DNA: TGTGCCAGCAGCAAAGGCGGGGCAGGGCATCAGCCCCAGCATTTT. Its translation: CASSKGGAGHQPQHF.

V gene TRBV29-1 combines with J gene TRBJ1-1; the match to TRBD1 covers 7 bases. Trimming took 6 bases from V and 4 from J; bases not matched to a gene: 5. The V gene's germline CDR1 is SQVTM and CDR2 ANQGSEA. The CDR3 covers 12 residues. The CDR3 here is CSVHRGGTEAFF. The CDR3 DNA reads TGCAGCGTCCACAGGGGCGGCACTGAAGCTTTCTTT.

To note about this clone: Other DNA sequences in the sample encode the same CDR3. The V call is TRBV5-1, the J call TRBJ2-3; 13 bases agree with TRBD2. Germline CDR1 SGHRS, CDR2 YFSETQ. The CDR3 loop spans 16 amino acids. The J segment lost 6 bases and the V segment lost 2 bases, leaving 6 bases of the junction unmatched. DNA of the CDR3: TGCGCCAGCAGCTTACCCGGGACTAGCGGGACGGATACGCAGTATTTT. It specifies CASSLPGTSGTDTQYF. Full variable domain (missing parts from reference TRBV5-1 and TRBJ2-3): KAGVTQTPRYLIKTRGQQVTLSCSPISGHRSVSWYQQTPGQGLQFLFEYFSETQRNKGNFPGRFSGRQFSNSRSEMNVSTLELGDSALYLCASSLPGTSGTDTQYFGPGTRLTVL.

This chain connects TRBV5-1 to TRBJ2-2; weak D call: TRBD2 (5 bases). The length of the CDR3 is 16 residues. The germline V gene encodes CDR1 SGHRS and CDR2 YFSETQ. V was pared by 0 bases and J by 4 bases, with 13 bases between. This CDR3 reads CASSLGTFGVTGELFF. CDR3 sequence (DNA): TGCGCCAGCAGCTTGGGAACTTTCGGGGTCACCGGGGAGCTGTTTTTT.

This sequence joins TRBV7-6 and TRBJ2-7; weak D call: TRBD2 (6 bases). This CDR3 has 16 amino acids. Germline lookup yields CDR1 SGHVS and CDR2 FNYEAQ. V was shortened by 4 bases and J by 0 bases, with 16 bases between the two germline ends. The CDR3 DNA follows: TGTGCCAGCAGCTCCCAACCGGGACTCCCCTCCTACGAGCAGTACTTC. Its protein product is CASSSQPGLPSYEQYF.

The chain couples TRBV7-2 to TRBJ2-7; TRBD1 aligns across 9 bases. Germline V gene data show CDR1 as SGHTA and CDR2 as FQGNSA. After removal of 8 bases from V and 3 bases from J, the junction contained 11 bases not matched to a gene. This CDR3 comprises 15 residues. DNA for the CDR3: TGTGCCAGCTCGGCCGGACAGGGGACATTCTACGAGCAGTACTTC. It encodes CASSAGQGTFYEQYF.

The chain couples TRBV7-9 to TRBJ2-1; 7 bases match TRBD2. There are 15 residues in the CDR3. Germline trimming cut 6 bases from V and 2 bases from J; bases unmatched to any gene: 7. Germline lookup yields CDR1 SEHNR and CDR2 FQNEAQ (reference sequence). The CDR3 sequence is CASSSAGLTYNEQFF. In nucleotides, the CDR3 is TGTGCCAGCAGTTCAGCGGGGCTCACCTACAATGAGCAGTTCTTC. Based on the CDR3 plus reference TRBV7-9 and TRBJ2-1, the full variable domain is DTGVSQNPRHKITKRGQNVTFRCDPISEHNRLYWYRQTLGQGPEFLTYFQNEAQLEKSRLLSDRFSAERPKGSFSTLEIQRTEQGDSAMYLCASSSAGLTYNEQFFGPGTRLTVL.

The chain has TRBV13 and TRBJ2-2; 7 nucleotides match TRBD2. Germline loops: CDR1 PRHDT, CDR2 FYEKMQ (reference sequence). The J segment lost 8 bases and the V segment lost 0 bases, leaving 15 bases of the junction unmatched. The CDR3 contains 18 residues. The CDR3, as DNA: TGTGCCAGCAGCTTAGGCCTCTCGGCGGGAGCAAGGTTGGGGGAGCTGTTTTTT. Encoded protein: CASSLGLSAGARLGELFF.

The chain links TRBV5-1 to TRBJ1-1, with 8 bases lining up with TRBD1. With V trimmed by 4 bases and J by 1 base, 9 bases remained unmatched. Germline assignment: CDR1 SGHRS and CDR2 YFSETQ. The CDR3 has 16 residues. The CDR3 DNA sequence: TGCGCCAGCAGCACACGGACAGGGCGGGGGAACACTGAAGCTTTCTTT. Protein product: CASSTRTGRGNTEAFF.

V is TRBV5-1 and J is TRBJ1-2; D is unclear. The CDR3 loop spans 16 amino acids. Trimming took off 3 bases at V and 0 bases at J, with 15 bases between the two ends. Germline V gene lookup returns CDR1 SGHRS and CDR2 YFSETQ. For the CDR3, the DNA is TGCGCCAGCAGCTCTGTACCACTACCCTCTAACTATGGCTACACCTTC. Amino acids: CASSSVPLPSNYGYTF.

V usage is TRBV5-1 and J usage is TRBJ2-3; the match to TRBD2 covers 7 bases. The germline CDR1 and CDR2 sequences are SGHRS and YFSETQ. CDR3 length: 15 amino acids. V dropped 1 base and J dropped 4; count of bases not matched to a gene: 6. CDR3 sequence: CASSLFAGVPDTQYF. The CDR3 DNA sequence: TGCGCCAGCAGCTTGTTCGCGGGAGTACCAGATACGCAGTATTTT.

This chain connects TRBV9 to TRBJ2-1, with D perhaps matching TRBD2 (8 bases). Germline V gene lookup returns CDR1 SGDLS and CDR2 YYNGEE. This CDR3 comprises 15 residues. The V end was cut by 3 bases, the J end by 4 bases, with 14 bases between. This chain's CDR3 is CASSGQGLGYNEQFF. In DNA, the CDR3 is TGTGCCAGCAGCGGACAGGGACTAGGTTACAATGAGCAGTTCTTC.

The genes are TRBV18 and TRBJ1-5; no definite D call. Germline V gene data show CDR1 as KGHSH and CDR2 as LQKENI. The CDR3 covers 13 residues. V was shortened by 4 bases and J by 3 bases, with 7 bases between the two germline ends. The CDR3 DNA reads as TGTGCCAGCTCACTGCGACTCAATCAGCCCCAGCATTTT. This gives the protein CASSLRLNQPQHF.

The V and J genes are TRBV27 and TRBJ2-1; TRBD1 matches at 10 bases. The V segment lost 5 bases and the J segment 6 bases; nucleotides outside the gene matches: 13. Germline V gene data show CDR1 as MNHEY and CDR2 as SMNVEV (reference sequence). This CDR3 contains 17 residues. The CDR3 spells CASSAPGTGAPPNEQFF. The DNA for the CDR3 is TGTGCCAGCAGTGCGCCCGGGACAGGGGCTCCCCCCAATGAGCAGTTCTTC.